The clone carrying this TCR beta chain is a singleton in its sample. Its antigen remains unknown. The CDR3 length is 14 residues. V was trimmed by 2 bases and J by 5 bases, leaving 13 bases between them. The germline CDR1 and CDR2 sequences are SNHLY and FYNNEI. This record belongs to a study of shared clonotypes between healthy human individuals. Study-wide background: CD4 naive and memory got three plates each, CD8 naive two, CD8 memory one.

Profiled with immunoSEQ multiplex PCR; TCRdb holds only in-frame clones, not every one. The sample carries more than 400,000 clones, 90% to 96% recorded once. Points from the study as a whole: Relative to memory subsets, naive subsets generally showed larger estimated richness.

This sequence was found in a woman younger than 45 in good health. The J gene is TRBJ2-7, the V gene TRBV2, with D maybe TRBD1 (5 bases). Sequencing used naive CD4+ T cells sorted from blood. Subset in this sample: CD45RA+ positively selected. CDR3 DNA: TGTGCCAGCAGTGAATTCCGCAGGGTGGACGAGCAGTACTTC. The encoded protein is CASSEFRRVDEQYF.